The present T cell receptor (beta chain) was sequenced within a study of shared clonotypes between healthy human individuals. Study at large: Contributing individuals were a couple of females and a few males aged 18 to 49. The study used three CD4 naive, three CD4 memory, two CD8 naive and one CD8 memory plate per donor.

All participating donors were Caucasian adults from Nashville, Tennessee. Trimming took 3 bases from V and 6 from J; bases not matched to a gene: 7. Germline lookup yields CDR1 SGHNT and CDR2 YYREEE (reference sequence). The length of the CDR3 is 15 residues. Under the authors' procedure: Filtering differed since immunoSEQ provided only junctions, with no quality scores. Assay used: immunoSEQ multiplex PCR; TCRdb lists only in-frame clones, some missing. That table is the source of V, J and clone size, and D and trimming were worked out from the DNA. The sample carries roughly 1.4 million clones, 98% to 99% recorded once.

This TCR was recovered from a man aged 25 to 40 in good health. This chain joins TRBV5-4 and TRBJ2-7, with TRBD2 matching over 12 bases. Sequenced sample: naive CD4+ T cells sorted from blood. The sample's subset: CD45RA+ positively selected. The CDR3 DNA follows: TGTGCCAGCAGCTCGGGGACTAGCGGGTCTATCGAGCAGTACTTC. This gives the protein CASSSGTSGSIEQYF. The full variable domain, with the rest looked up from reference TRBV5-4 and TRBJ2-7, is ETGVTQSPTHLIKTRGQQVTLRCSSQSGHNTVSWYQQALGQGPQFIFQYYREEENGRGNFPPRFSGLQFPNYSSELNVNALELDDSALYLCASSSGTSGSIEQYFGPGTRLTVT.